The rows below give T cell receptor beta chains drawn from one sample of a study of early T cells in non-severe SARS-CoV-2 infection. Each CDR3 protein gets one entry after TCRdb re-called the 5' RACE reads with MiXCR. This sample has about 80,000 distinct CDR3 sequences, with around 12% found just once. The sequencing here drew on whole blood, taken at baseline. The receptors come from an adult who was a healthcare worker with PCR-confirmed SARS-CoV-2 infection or an uninfected control (not recorded which). The donor label of this sample is uncertain. Both conserved end residues are part of each CDR3. D genes are given only for firm matches. Expanded clones are given a class, and other clones once, few, many or no size at all.

TRBV6-5	TRBD1	TRBJ1-1	.	TGTGCCAGCAGTGTAGACTACAGGGGAAGGACTTTCTTT	CASSVDYRGRTFF
TRBV18	.	TRBJ1-1	.	TGTGCCAGCTCACCAACAAGGGAAACTGAAGCTTTCTTT	CASSPTRETEAFF
TRBV18	TRBD1	TRBJ1-3	many	TGTGCCAGCTCCCCCGGGGGACAGGGCTCTGGAAACACCATATATTTT	CASSPGGQGSGNTIYF
TRBV5-6	TRBD1	TRBJ1-5	.	TGTGCCAGCAGCTTGGCCGGACAGGGAGGACAGCCCCAGCATTTT	CASSLAGQGGQPQHF
TRBV7-6	TRBD1	TRBJ1-4	.	TGTGCCAGCAGCTTAGTTCTTACAGGGGGACCCGGTGGAAAACTGTTTTTT	CASSLVLTGGPGGKLFF
TRBV14	TRBD1	TRBJ2-2	many	TGTGCCAGCAGCCATTCCAGGGGGCGCGGTCCCGGGGAGCTGTTTTTT	CASSHSRGRGPGELFF
TRBV21-1	.	TRBJ1-2	.	TGTGCCAGCAGGCCACCGGGACAGCGAGACCACTATGGCTACACCTTC	CASRPPGQRDHYGYTF
TRBV11-3	.	TRBJ2-1	.	TGTGCCAGCAGCTTAACGATGAGTCGCGAGCAGTTCTTC	CASSLTMSREQFF
TRBV27	.	TRBJ2-7	.	TGTGCCAGCAGTCCGCGGGACCCGCGCTACGAGCAGTACTTC	CASSPRDPRYEQYF
TRBV19	TRBD2	TRBJ2-7	many	TGTGCCAGTAGTCCGGGACTAGCCTTGTGGCAGTACTTC	CASSPGLALWQYF
TRBV29-1	.	TRBJ1-2	.	TGCAGCGGGAGTGGGGGCTCCAACTATGGCTACACCTTC	CSGSGGSNYGYTF
TRBV5-1	.	TRBJ2-2	many	.	CASSFLAASNTGELFF
TRBV11-1	.	TRBJ2-7	few	TGTGCCAGCAGCTTAAATGGCCGTTCCGGGTATACCTACGAGCAGTACTTC	CASSLNGRSGYTYEQYF